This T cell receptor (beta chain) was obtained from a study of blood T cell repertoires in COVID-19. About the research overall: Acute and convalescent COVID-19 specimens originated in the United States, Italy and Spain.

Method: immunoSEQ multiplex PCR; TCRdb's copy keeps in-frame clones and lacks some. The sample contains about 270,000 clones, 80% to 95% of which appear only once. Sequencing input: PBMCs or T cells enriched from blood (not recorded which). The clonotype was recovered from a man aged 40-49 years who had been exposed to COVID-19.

The CDR3 spells CARTTGKGSPLHF. CDR3 DNA sequence: TGTGCCAGAACGACAGGGAAGGGTTCGCCCCTCCACTTT. J is TRBJ1-6 and V is TRBV2; TRBD1 agrees at 7 bases. Germline CDR1 reads SNHLY; CDR2 reads FYNNEI. CDR3 size: 13 residues. With V trimmed by 9 bases and J by 13 bases, 12 bases remained unmatched.